Shown below are 20 T cell receptor beta chains from a single sample sequenced in a study of blood T cell repertoires in COVID-19 (dated by TCRdb to about 2020). The library was prepared using the immunoSEQ multiplex PCR assay. Entries here come from immuneACCESS through TCRdb and include only in-frame sequences with V and J called. Some clones fail to appear in such tables; in the studies checked, an unresolved V gene covers under half of the shortfall, and the cause of the remainder is unknown. The table for this sample lists tens of thousands of clones; approximately 79% of them were counted only once. Around 10% of the sample is held by the ten biggest clonotypes. Sequences were obtained from peripheral blood. These receptors all stem from a man in his 70s with acute or convalescent COVID-19.

This chain connects TRBV19 to TRBJ2-3, with 9 bases that match TRBD2. Germline V CDR1 and CDR2: LNHDA, SQIVND (reference sequence). The CDR3 covers 14 residues. V lost 5 bases to trimming and J lost 1 base; unmatched junction nucleotides: 1. CDR3 nucleotide sequence: TGTGCCAGTAGTCCTAGCGGGGGCACAGATACGCAGTATTTT. It codes for CASSPSGGTDTQYF.

The V gene is TRBV4-1, the J gene TRBJ1-2; D is ambiguous. The length of the CDR3 is 13 residues. V was cut by 5 bases and J by 8 bases, with 15 bases left in between. Germline CDR1 reads MGHRA; CDR2 reads YSYEKL. In nucleotides, the CDR3 is TGCGCCAGCAGCTTGAGGGAACTAGACGGCTACACCTTC. Its translation is CASSLRELDGYTF.

The gene calls are TRBV18 and TRBJ1-5, with unresolved D. The V gene's germline CDR1 is KGHSH and CDR2 LQKENI. The CDR3 has 13 residues. Trimming took 5 bases from V and 4 from J, leaving 9 bases between them. The CDR3 DNA is TGTGCCAGCTCAACAACAGAGAATCAGCCCCAGCATTTT. Residues: CASSTTENQPQHF.

About this clone: One end of the junction does not line up with germline, which may come from a read error. The rearrangement links TRBV11-2 to TRBJ1-3, with D unresolved. Germline CDR1 SGHAT, CDR2 FQNNGV. The CDR3 runs to 14 residues. The CDR3 DNA reads TGTGCCGGCAGCTTAGCAGGTGGTGGAAACACCATATATTTT. This translates into CAGSLAGGGNTIYF.

CDR3 coding DNA: TGTGCCAGCTTGGGAGAGGGAGAGAATGAGCAGTTCTTC. Translated: CASLGEGENEQFF. J is TRBJ2-1 and V is TRBV11-1; D possibly corresponds to TRBD2 (5 bases). Germline loops: CDR1 SGHAT, CDR2 FQDESV (reference sequence). The CDR3 covers 13 residues. The V and J ends lost 8 bases and 7 bases respectively, with 15 bases between them.

This chain joins TRBV11-2 and TRBJ2-5; D is perhaps TRBD2 (7 bases). This CDR3 has 15 residues. CDR1 SGHAT and CDR2 FQNNGV come from the germline V gene. Trimming stripped 1 base from V and 1 base from J, with 10 bases between. CDR3 in DNA: TGTGCCAGCAGCTTAGGGGGGGGGCCCCAAGAGACCCAGTACTTC. Translated, it gives CASSLGGGPQETQYF.

V is TRBV13 and J is TRBJ1-2; 9 bases align to TRBD1. The V gene end was trimmed by 2 bases and the J gene end by 7 bases; junction bases not matched to a gene: 11. Germline loops: CDR1 PRHDT, CDR2 FYEKMQ (reference sequence). This CDR3 has 16 residues. CDR3 coding DNA: TGTGCCAGCAGCTTATATGGGGCACAGGGGGCGAGTGGCTACACCTTC. Protein: CASSLYGAQGASGYTF.

The chain links TRBV28 to TRBJ1-1, with D uncertain. V dropped 5 bases and J dropped 1 base, with 14 bases sitting between them. The CDR3 consists of 15 residues. Per germline, CDR1 MDHEN and CDR2 SYDVKM. CDR3 DNA: TGTGCCAGCAGTCGACGAGGCAGTTCGAACACTGAAGCTTTCTTT. Translating gives CASSRRGSSNTEAFF.

This clone was seen only a few times. The J gene is TRBJ2-7, the V gene TRBV20-1; D is unclear. The CDR3 runs to 11 residues. Trimming shortened V by 2 bases and J by 2 bases, and 4 bases separated the two germline ends. The germline V gene encodes CDR1 DFQATT and CDR2 SNEGSKA (reference sequence). The CDR3 loop is CSARTTYEQYF. The DNA of the CDR3 is TGCAGTGCTAGAACAACCTACGAGCAGTACTTC.

The J gene is TRBJ1-5, the V gene TRBV2; D call uncertain. The CDR3 contains 15 residues. CDR1 is SNHLY, CDR2 FYNNEI, per germline. The ends were cut back, 4 bases at V and 5 bases at J, with 15 bases in the middle. The CDR3 nucleotides are TGTGCCAGCAGTGTAGGGAGGGTCGGGCATCAGCCCCAGCATTTT. Its translation: CASSVGRVGHQPQHF.

The chain combines TRBV7-8 with TRBJ2-1; D is uncertain. The CDR3 length is 12 residues. Germline values: CDR1 SGHVS, CDR2 FQNEAQ. V was shortened by 6 bases and J by 6 bases, with 9 bases between the two germline ends. CDR3: CASSPKFNEQFF. DNA for the CDR3: TGTGCCAGCAGTCCTAAATTCAATGAGCAGTTCTTC.

V usage is TRBV6-6 and J usage is TRBJ2-1; 9 bases line up with TRBD2. The J segment lost 6 bases and the V segment lost 0 bases, leaving 6 bases of the junction unmatched. This CDR3 is built from 16 residues. CDR1 and CDR2 (germline): MNHNY, SVGAGI (reference sequence). This CDR3 reads CASSYSVAGAGNEQFF. Here the CDR3 DNA reads TGTGCCAGCAGTTACTCGGTAGCGGGGGCGGGCAATGAGCAGTTCTTC.

The genes are TRBV28 and TRBJ1-2, with D possibly matching TRBD1 (5 bases). Deletions cut 3 bases from V and 4 bases from J, with 9 bases between. Germline-derived CDR1 and CDR2 are MDHEN and SYDVKM. This CDR3 region has 13 residues. Written as DNA, the CDR3 is TGTGCCAGCAGTTTCGGGGGTCGCTATGGCTACACCTTC. Translation: CASSFGGRYGYTF.

This chain connects TRBV5-6 to TRBJ2-5, with TRBD2 matching 12 bases. In germline, CDR1 is SGHDT, CDR2 YYEEEE. With V trimmed by 2 bases and J by 5 bases, 13 bases remained unmatched. The CDR3 runs 18 residues. CDR3 amino acids: CASSLASGGASLRETQYF. In DNA form, the CDR3 reads TGTGCCAGCAGCTTAGCTAGCGGGGGGGCCTCATTGAGGGAGACCCAGTACTTC.

This chain uses TRBV11-2 with TRBJ2-1; the D is unclear. The germline gives CDR1 SGHAT, CDR2 FQNNGV. The CDR3 totals 13 residues. V lost 0 bases, J lost 7 bases, and 7 bases lay in between. The CDR3 coding sequence is TGTGCCAGCAGCTTAGAATGGGCGAATGAGCAGTTCTTC. Amino acids: CASSLEWANEQFF.

The rearrangement uses TRBV6-5 and TRBJ2-1; unclear D gene. There are 14 residues in the CDR3. Germline CDR1 is MNHEY and CDR2 is SVGAGI. Deletions cut 0 bases from V and 5 bases from J, with 8 bases between. DNA for the CDR3: TGTGCCAGCAGTTACTCGACACAGAACAATGAGCAGTTCTTC. It encodes CASSYSTQNNEQFF.

The chain recombines TRBV9 with TRBJ1-3, with 8 bases aligning to TRBD1. CDR1 and CDR2 (germline): SGDLS, YYNGEE. This CDR3 contains 18 residues. Losses at the gene ends were 0 bases for V and 1 base for J; bases not matched to a gene: 9. The CDR3 sequence: CASSVDPGGGISGNTIYF. DNA for the CDR3: TGTGCCAGCAGCGTAGATCCAGGGGGCGGGATATCTGGAAACACCATATATTTT.

J is TRBJ1-3 and V is TRBV2; TRBD1 matches 7 bases. The germline gives CDR1 SNHLY, CDR2 FYNNEI. The CDR3 has 12 amino acids. Trimming at V came to 9 bases and at J to 8 bases, leaving 7 bases not matched to a gene. The CDR3 nucleotides read TGTGCCAGTGGCGGCAGGGGGGACACCATATATTTT. This encodes CASGGRGDTIYF.

The V and J genes are TRBV9 and TRBJ1-2; D gene uncertain. This CDR3 spans 14 amino acids. Trimming shortened V by 0 bases and J by 4 bases, and 10 bases separated the two germline ends. CDR1 is SGDLS and CDR2 is YYNGEE in the germline V gene. The CDR3 DNA reads TGTGCCAGCAGCGTAGCCGGGGAAGGCTATGGCTACACCTTC. As protein: CASSVAGEGYGYTF. Based on the CDR3 plus reference TRBV9 and TRBJ1-2, the full variable domain is DSGVTQTPKHLITATGQRVTLRCSPRSGDLSVYWYQQSLDQGLQFLIQYYNGEERAKGNILERFSAQQFPDLHSELNLSSLELGDSALYFCASSVAGEGYGYTFGSGTRLTVV.

The sample holds a few counts of this clone. V gene TRBV6-5 combines with J gene TRBJ1-6; D is unresolved. With 7 bases removed from V and 3 bases from J, the gap between germline ends came to 10 bases. The CDR3 length is 14 residues. Germline V gives CDR1 MNHEY, CDR2 SVGAGI. CDR3 sequence reads: CASTSTGYNSPLHF. The DNA for the CDR3 is TGTGCCAGCACCTCGACGGGCTATAATTCACCCCTCCACTTT.